These T cell receptor beta chains were read from a single sample in a study of cytomegalovirus exposure and HLA in healthy donors. Generated by immunoSEQ multiplex PCR, the TCRdb table keeps only in-frame clones and is missing some. Here the sample spans 200,000 to 250,000 clones, approximately 70% being singletons. The sequenced sample was PBMCs. The receptors derive from a woman younger than 45 in good health and CMV-seronegative. Each CDR3 is given with its conserved first and last residue. The D gene is left open where the match is weak. Only part of the rows carry a size: once, few, many, or a class if the clone is expanded.

clone size	V gene	J gene	D gene	CDR3 DNA	CDR3 protein
NA	TRBV30	TRBJ2-7	NA	TGTGCCTGGAGCCGGGGACATTCTAACGAGCAGTACTTC	CAWSRGHSNEQYF
NA	TRBV19	TRBJ2-3	TRBD2	TGTGCCAGTAAACCGGGGGGGGATACGCAGTATTTT	CASKPGGDTQYF
few	TRBV19	TRBJ2-2	TRBD1	TGTGCCAGCGGGACAGGGCGCGAGATCGGGGAGCTGTTTTTT	CASGTGREIGELFF
NA	TRBV14	TRBJ1-1	NA	TGTGCCAGCAGCCAAGATTTCCCTTTTCAGCGGATGAACACTGAAGCTTTCTTT	CASSQDFPFQRMNTEAFF
once	TRBV5-6	TRBJ2-7	TRBD1	TGTGCCAGCAGCTTGGCAGGGGACAGCTACGAGCAGTACTTC	CASSLAGDSYEQYF
NA	TRBV6-5	TRBJ1-2	NA	TGTGCCAGCAGTCCTCAGACAGGTGGTGGCTACACCTTC	CASSPQTGGGYTF
NA	TRBV10-2	TRBJ2-7	NA	TGCGCCAGCAGAGTGGGGCCGGGGACAACCTACGAGCAGTACTTC	CASRVGPGTTYEQYF
NA	TRBV6-1	TRBJ1-1	NA	TGTGCCAGCATTGCAGGAGGGTACACTGAAGCTTTCTTT	CASIAGGYTEAFF
NA	TRBV7-9	TRBJ2-2	NA	TGTGCCAGCAGCTTACGGGGGAACGCCGGGGAGCTGTTTTTT	CASSLRGNAGELFF
NA	TRBV9	TRBJ2-7	NA	TGTGCCAGCAGCGCCTCCCACAGGGACTCCTACGAGCAGTACTTC	CASSASHRDSYEQYF
NA	TRBV2	TRBJ1-6	TRBD1	TGTGCCAGCAGTGATGGCAGGGGGGATCCACCCCTCCACTTT	CASSDGRGDPPLHF
NA	TRBV5-6	TRBJ2-7	NA	TGTGCCAGCAGCTTGGGAGACACAACCTACGAGCAGTACTTC	CASSLGDTTYEQYF
once	TRBV10-3	TRBJ1-2	TRBD1	TGTGCCATCAGCGGGACAGGGAATGGCTACACCTTC	CAISGTGNGYTF
NA	TRBV30	TRBJ2-7	TRBD1	TGTGCCTGGAGTGTGGGTAGGGGGCGATCCTACGAGCAGTACTTC	CAWSVGRGRSYEQYF
NA	TRBV27	TRBJ2-7	TRBD1	TGTGCCAGCAGTTATACAGGGGAACACGAGCAGTACTTC	CASSYTGEHEQYF
NA	TRBV5-1	TRBJ1-2	NA	TGCGCCAGCAGCTTGGTTGGGGCGGACTATGGCTACACCTTC	CASSLVGADYGYTF
NA	TRBV9	TRBJ2-2	TRBD1	TGTGCCAGCAAGGTTGGCAGGGGGCCCGGGGAGCTGTTTTTT	CASKVGRGPGELFF
NA	TRBV21-1	TRBJ2-1	NA	TGTGCCAGCATCCAGGGGGCCAATGAGCAGTTCTTC	CASIQGANEQFF
NA	TRBV29-1	TRBJ2-7	NA	TGCAGCGTTAAATATCAGGGGAACCCCTACGAGCAGTACTTC	CSVKYQGNPYEQYF
NA	TRBV14	TRBJ2-5	NA	TGTGCCAGCAGCCGTAACCAGGTCGGGACCCAGTACTTC	CASSRNQVGTQYF
NA	TRBV2	TRBJ1-4	NA	TGTGCCAGCAGTGAAAAGGGGCCAGTAGTCCTGGGGAAACTGTTTTTT	CASSEKGPVVLGKLFF
few	TRBV4-3	TRBJ1-2	NA	TGCGCCAGCAGCCAAGAAGAAACTACTAATGGCTACACCTTC	CASSQEETTNGYTF
NA	TRBV14	TRBJ2-3	NA	TGTGCCAGCAGCGATCTAAAGCTCCCCTCTAGCACAGATACGCAGTATTTT	CASSDLKLPSSTDTQYF
NA	TRBV5-4	TRBJ2-1	NA	TGTGCCAGCAGCATTTCAGGGTTAGAACAGTTCTTC	CASSISGLEQFF
NA	TRBV19	TRBJ1-1	NA	TGTGCCAGTAGTATGTACAGGGAGCGGACTGAAGCTTTCTTT	CASSMYRERTEAFF
NA	TRBV21-1	TRBJ1-5	NA	TGTGCCAGCAGCCCTACGACAGGGAGCAGCAATCAGCCCCAGCATTTT	CASSPTTGSSNQPQHF
NA	TRBV6-1	TRBJ2-5	NA	TGTGCCAGTAGGGACTGGGACCAAGAGACCCAGTACTTC	CASRDWDQETQYF
NA	TRBV10-3	TRBJ1-2	TRBD1	TGTGCCATCAGCGACGACCTATTAGGACAGGGAACTCACGGCTACACCTTC	CAISDDLLGQGTHGYTF